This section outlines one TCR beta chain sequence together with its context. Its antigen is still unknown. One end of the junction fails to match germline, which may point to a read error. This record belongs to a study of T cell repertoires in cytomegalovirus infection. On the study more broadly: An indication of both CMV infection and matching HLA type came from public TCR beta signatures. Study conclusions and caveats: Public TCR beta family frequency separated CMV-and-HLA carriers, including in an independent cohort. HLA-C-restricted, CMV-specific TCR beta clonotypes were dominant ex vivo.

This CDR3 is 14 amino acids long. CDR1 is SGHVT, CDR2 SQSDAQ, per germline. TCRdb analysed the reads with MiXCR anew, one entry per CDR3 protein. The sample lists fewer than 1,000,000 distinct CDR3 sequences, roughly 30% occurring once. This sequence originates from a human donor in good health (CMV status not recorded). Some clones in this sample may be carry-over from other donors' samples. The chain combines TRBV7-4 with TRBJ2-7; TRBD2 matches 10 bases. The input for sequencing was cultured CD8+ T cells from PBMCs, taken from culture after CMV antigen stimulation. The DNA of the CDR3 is TGTGCCAACAGCTCGGCTAGCGGGGGTGACGAGCAGTACTTC. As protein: CANSSASGGDEQYF.